Listed below are T cell receptor beta chains from one sample, sequenced in a study of T cell repertoires in cytomegalovirus infection. TCRdb itself ran the reads through MiXCR, one entry per CDR3 protein. The table has 150,000 to 200,000 distinct CDR3 sequences, approximately 15% seen once. Specimen: PBMCs. The origin of the receptors is a human donor in good health (CMV status not recorded). Some clones in this sample may be carry-over from other donors' samples. The CDR3 runs from the conserved cysteine through the conserved F or W. The order of the fields is CDR3 length, J gene, V gene, D gene, clone size, CDR3 protein, CDR3 DNA. A D gene is named only where the DNA matches it firmly. Some rows have no size entry. The others give once, few or many, or a class for an expanded clone.

len: 13
j_gene: TRBJ1-1
v_gene: TRBV20-1
d_gene: .
abundance: few
CDR3aa: CSATPTVNTEAFF
CDR3nt: TGCAGTGCTACCCCGACAGTGAACACTGAAGCTTTCTTT

len: 15
j_gene: TRBJ2-7
v_gene: TRBV18
d_gene: TRBD1
abundance: few
CDR3aa: CASSPSAGQGYEQYF
CDR3nt: TGTGCCAGCTCACCCTCGGCGGGACAGGGCTACGAGCAGTACTTC

len: 15
j_gene: TRBJ1-1
v_gene: TRBV25-1
d_gene: .
abundance: many
CDR3aa: CASSEWGMGVTEAFF
CDR3nt: TGTGCCAGCAGTGAATGGGGCATGGGGGTCACTGAAGCTTTCTTT

len: 15
j_gene: TRBJ1-6
v_gene: TRBV6-2/TRBV6-3
d_gene: TRBD1
abundance: many
CDR3aa: CASRAGQGIHSPLHF
CDR3nt: TGTGCCAGCAGGGCCGGACAGGGGATACATTCACCCCTCCACTTT

len: 13
j_gene: TRBJ1-1
v_gene: TRBV11-2
d_gene: .
abundance: many
CDR3aa: CASSLAQNTEAFF
CDR3nt: TGTGCCAGCAGCTTAGCTCAGAACACTGAAGCTTTCTTT

len: 14
j_gene: TRBJ2-1
v_gene: TRBV7-2
d_gene: TRBD2
abundance: many
CDR3aa: CASSLRAGGDPTLF
CDR3nt: TGTGCCAGCAGCTTAAGGGCGGGAGGGGACCCGACGCTCTTC

len: 14
j_gene: TRBJ1-1
v_gene: TRBV15
d_gene: .
abundance: .
CDR3aa: CATSRDRVNTEAFF
CDR3nt: TGTGCCACCAGCAGAGATCGGGTGAACACTGAAGCTTTCTTT

len: 14
j_gene: TRBJ1-1
v_gene: TRBV7-2
d_gene: .
abundance: many
CDR3aa: CASSFSNQNTEAFF
CDR3nt: TGTGCCAGCAGCTTTTCGAACCAGAACACTGAAGCTTTCTTT

len: 17
j_gene: TRBJ2-1
v_gene: TRBV6-1
d_gene: TRBD2
abundance: few
CDR3aa: CASSLIAGEGIGNEQFF
CDR3nt: TGTGCCAGCAGTCTTATAGCGGGAGAGGGGATCGGCAATGAGCAGTTCTTC

len: 12
j_gene: TRBJ2-1
v_gene: TRBV24-1
d_gene: .
abundance: .
CDR3aa: CATRTSYNEQFF
CDR3nt: TGTGCCACCAGGACAAGTTACAATGAGCAGTTCTTC

len: 17
j_gene: TRBJ1-2
v_gene: TRBV5-6
d_gene: .
abundance: few
CDR3aa: CASSQAFRVGKNYGYTF
CDR3nt: TGTGCCAGCAGCCAAGCATTCAGGGTCGGGAAAAACTATGGCTACACCTTC

len: 12
j_gene: TRBJ1-1
v_gene: TRBV29-1
d_gene: .
abundance: .
CDR3aa: CSVDGRVAEAFF
CDR3nt: TGCAGCGTTGATGGGAGGGTCGCTGAAGCTTTCTTT

len: 15
j_gene: TRBJ1-1
v_gene: TRBV7-2
d_gene: .
abundance: many
CDR3aa: CASSPRRGANTEAFF
CDR3nt: TGTGCCAGCAGCCCCCGGCGAGGCGCGAACACTGAAGCTTTCTTT

len: 13
j_gene: TRBJ1-2
v_gene: TRBV19
d_gene: TRBD1
abundance: .
CDR3aa: CASSPGQAGGYTF
CDR3nt: TGTGCCAGTAGCCCGGGACAGGCAGGGGGCTACACCTTC

len: 15
j_gene: TRBJ2-2
v_gene: TRBV11-2
d_gene: TRBD2
abundance: few
CDR3aa: CASSLDRGGSGELFF
CDR3nt: TGTGCCAGCAGCTTAGATCGGGGGGGCTCCGGGGAGCTGTTTTTT

len: 13
j_gene: TRBJ1-2
v_gene: TRBV12-3/TRBV12-4
d_gene: .
abundance: many
CDR3aa: CASSLGAEIGYTF
CDR3nt: TGTGCCAGCAGTTTAGGTGCAGAGATTGGCTACACCTTC

len: 15
j_gene: TRBJ1-3
v_gene: TRBV29-1
d_gene: TRBD1
abundance: few
CDR3aa: CSVEDQGGSGNTIYF
CDR3nt: TGCAGCGTTGAAGATCAGGGGGGATCAGGAAACACCATATATTTT

len: 15
j_gene: TRBJ2-7
v_gene: TRBV6-5
d_gene: TRBD2
abundance: .
CDR3aa: CASSYSMSGSYEQYF
CDR3nt: TGTGCCAGCAGTTACTCGATGAGCGGGAGCTACGAGCAGTACTTC

len: 14
j_gene: TRBJ2-7
v_gene: TRBV7-9
d_gene: .
abundance: many
CDR3aa: CASSLVDRAYEQYF
CDR3nt: TGTGCCAGCAGCTTGGTGGACAGAGCGTACGAGCAGTACTTC

len: 16
j_gene: TRBJ2-3
v_gene: TRBV7-8
d_gene: .
abundance: many
CDR3aa: CASSLIPGQFSDTQYF
CDR3nt: TGTGCCAGCAGCCTTATTCCAGGACAGTTTTCAGATACGCAGTATTTT

len: 16
j_gene: TRBJ2-1
v_gene: TRBV5-4
d_gene: .
abundance: few
CDR3aa: CASSREQVLSYNEQFF
CDR3nt: TGTGCCAGCAGCCGGGAACAGGTTCTCTCCTACAATGAGCAGTTCTTC

len: 16
j_gene: TRBJ2-3
v_gene: TRBV7-9
d_gene: TRBD2
abundance: .
CDR3aa: CASSFRVAGDPDTQYF
CDR3nt: TGTGCCAGCAGCTTTCGAGTAGCGGGAGACCCAGATACGCAGTATTTT

len: 15
j_gene: TRBJ1-1
v_gene: TRBV6-2/TRBV6-3
d_gene: TRBD1
abundance: .
CDR3aa: CASSYEQGRNTEAFF
CDR3nt: TGTGCCAGCAGTTACGAACAGGGGCGGAACACTGAAGCTTTCTTT

len: 18
j_gene: TRBJ2-1
v_gene: TRBV7-9
d_gene: TRBD1
abundance: many
CDR3aa: CASRPPDRESSSYNEQFF
CDR3nt: TGTGCCAGCAGACCTCCGGACAGGGAATCCAGCTCCTACAATGAGCAGTTCTTC

len: 21
j_gene: TRBJ2-2
v_gene: TRBV28
d_gene: TRBD2
abundance: few
CDR3aa: CASNLRALAGGKAYRTGELFF
CDR3nt: TGTGCCAGCAATCTAAGGGCGCTAGCGGGAGGCAAGGCTTATCGGACCGGGGAGCTGTTTTTT

len: 13
j_gene: TRBJ2-7
v_gene: TRBV29-1
d_gene: .
abundance: .
CDR3aa: CSVVGGDSYEQYF
CDR3nt: TGCAGCGTTGTTGGGGGTGATTCCTACGAGCAGTACTTC

len: 14
j_gene: TRBJ1-1
v_gene: TRBV7-6
d_gene: TRBD1
abundance: .
CDR3aa: CASRQGVVDTEAFF
CDR3nt: TGTGCCAGCAGGCAGGGGGTCGTGGACACTGAAGCTTTCTTT

len: 15
j_gene: TRBJ1-6
v_gene: TRBV7-6
d_gene: .
abundance: many
CDR3aa: CASSLLNGGGSPLHF
CDR3nt: TGTGCCAGCAGCTTATTGAACGGGGGAGGTTCACCCCTCCACTTT

len: 15
j_gene: TRBJ1-5
v_gene: TRBV2
d_gene: .
abundance: many
CDR3aa: CASKEGRGSNQPQHF
CDR3nt: TGTGCCAGCAAGGAGGGAAGGGGTTCCAATCAGCCCCAGCATTTT

len: 14
j_gene: TRBJ1-1
v_gene: TRBV19
d_gene: .
abundance: .
CDR3aa: CASTTGQLNTEAFF
CDR3nt: TGTGCCAGTACCACCGGACAATTGAACACTGAAGCTTTCTTT

len: 16
j_gene: TRBJ1-2
v_gene: TRBV7-2
d_gene: .
abundance: many
CDR3aa: CASSLAQDRGTYGYTF
CDR3nt: TGTGCCAGCAGCTTAGCGCAAGACAGAGGTACCTATGGCTACACCTTC

len: 15
j_gene: TRBJ2-3
v_gene: TRBV28
d_gene: TRBD2
abundance: .
CDR3aa: CASSLGTSGTDTPYF
CDR3nt: TGTGCCAGCAGTTTAGGTACTAGCGGAACAGATACGCCGTATTTT

len: 14
j_gene: TRBJ2-1
v_gene: TRBV11-2
d_gene: TRBD2
abundance: many
CDR3aa: CASSSLAGALEQFF
CDR3nt: TGTGCCAGCAGCTCACTAGCGGGAGCTCTTGAGCAGTTCTTC

len: 13
j_gene: TRBJ2-7
v_gene: TRBV20-1
d_gene: TRBD2
abundance: .
CDR3aa: CSARGRERYEQYF
CDR3nt: TGCAGTGCTAGAGGGCGGGAGAGGTACGAGCAGTACTTC

len: 15
j_gene: TRBJ2-2
v_gene: TRBV28
d_gene: TRBD2
abundance: .
CDR3aa: CASIVAGGNTGELFF
CDR3nt: TGTGCCAGCATTGTAGCGGGAGGGAACACCGGGGAGCTGTTTTTT

len: 13
j_gene: TRBJ2-6
v_gene: TRBV19
d_gene: .
abundance: few
CDR3aa: CASTPGGANVLTF
CDR3nt: TGTGCCAGTACCCCCGGGGGGGCCAACGTCCTGACTTTC

len: 14
j_gene: TRBJ1-1
v_gene: TRBV19
d_gene: .
abundance: .
CDR3aa: CASSMGIANTEAFF
CDR3nt: TGTGCCAGTAGTATGGGGATCGCGAACACTGAAGCTTTCTTT

len: 16
j_gene: TRBJ1-1
v_gene: TRBV5-1
d_gene: TRBD1
abundance: .
CDR3aa: CASSSLWTGVNTEAFF
CDR3nt: TGCGCCAGCAGCTCCCTTTGGACAGGAGTGAACACTGAAGCTTTCTTT

len: 12
j_gene: TRBJ2-3
v_gene: TRBV30
d_gene: .
abundance: .
CDR3aa: CAWSVVGDTQYF
CDR3nt: TGTGCCTGGAGTGTGGTCGGGGATACGCAGTATTTT

len: 15
j_gene: TRBJ2-1
v_gene: TRBV28
d_gene: TRBD1
abundance: many
CDR3aa: CASRTGTGGKNEQFF
CDR3nt: TGTGCCAGCAGGACCGGGACAGGGGGAAAGAATGAGCAGTTCTTC

len: 13
j_gene: TRBJ2-7
v_gene: TRBV7-2
d_gene: TRBD2
abundance: many
CDR3aa: CASRVAGGREQYF
CDR3nt: TGTGCCAGCAGGGTAGCGGGGGGGCGGGAGCAGTACTTC

len: 15
j_gene: TRBJ1-5
v_gene: TRBV19
d_gene: TRBD1
abundance: many
CDR3aa: CASTLTGAAEGPQHF
CDR3nt: TGTGCCAGTACGTTGACAGGGGCCGCTGAGGGACCCCAGCATTTT

len: 14
j_gene: TRBJ1-5
v_gene: TRBV7-6
d_gene: .
abundance: many
CDR3aa: CASRAGSGNQPQHF
CDR3nt: TGTGCCAGCAGGGCTGGGAGTGGCAATCAGCCCCAGCATTTT